A selection of T cell receptor beta chains follows, all from one sample in a study of Graves' ophthalmopathy and Graves' hyperthyroidism. From the multiplex PCR reads, TCRdb called clonotypes with MiXCR, one entry per CDR3 protein. The data show 1 million to 1.3 million distinct CDR3 sequences, less than 45% seen once. The sample taken for sequencing was peripheral blood or thyroid tissue (not recorded which). These receptors originate from an adult man with Graves' hyperthyroidism. The conserved cysteine and the conserved F or W are not part of the CDR3 here. Clone size is shown for a subset of rows, as once, few, many or a class of expanded clone.

. | TRBJ2-7 | TRBV7-3 | ASRPPGYEQY
. | TRBJ2-7 | TRBV29-1 | SVEDPGLRNEQY
. | TRBJ2-3 | TRBV12-3/TRBV12-4 | ASGSDSRTDTQY
many | TRBJ2-5 | TRBV12-3/TRBV12-4 | ASSSPGQQETQY
. | TRBJ1-2 | TRBV18 | ASSPSDTRGYT
. | TRBJ2-5 | TRBV10-3 | ASSAQGSGETQY
. | TRBJ2-7 | TRBV9 | ASSAPAGGHEQY
many | TRBJ2-7 | TRBV15 | ATSGPGQGVYEQY
. | TRBJ1-2 | TRBV4-1 | ASSQETEGIGYGYT
many | TRBJ2-7 | TRBV19 | ASSGAEIGYEQY
many | TRBJ2-7 | TRBV24-1 | ATSTLGGEQY
. | TRBJ1-5 | TRBV12-5 | ASGSRRTGAAQRESQISNQPQH
. | TRBJ2-5 | TRBV14 | ASSTRGAPKTQY
many | TRBJ2-2 | TRBV29-1 | SVELANTGELF
. | TRBJ2-7 | TRBV12-3/TRBV12-4 | ASSAGAFTPYEQY
. | TRBJ2-7 | TRBV10-2 | ASTGAGDWYEQY
. | TRBJ2-7 | TRBV11-2 | ASRQGRNYEQY
many | TRBJ2-7 | TRBV20-1 | SARPLAGGYEQY
. | TRBJ2-5 | TRBV29-1 | SVEGQIQETQY